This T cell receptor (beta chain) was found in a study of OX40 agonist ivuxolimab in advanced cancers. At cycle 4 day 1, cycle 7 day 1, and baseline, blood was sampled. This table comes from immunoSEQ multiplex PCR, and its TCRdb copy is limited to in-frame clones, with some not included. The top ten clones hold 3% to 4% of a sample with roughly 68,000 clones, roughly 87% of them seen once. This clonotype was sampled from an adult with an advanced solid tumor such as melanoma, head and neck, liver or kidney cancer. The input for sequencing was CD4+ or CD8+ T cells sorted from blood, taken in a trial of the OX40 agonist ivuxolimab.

The CDR3 nucleotides read TGTGCCAGCAGCTCCTACAATGAGCAGTTCTTC. Protein product: CASSSYNEQFF. V is TRBV5-6 and J is TRBJ2-1, with unresolved D. CDR1 and CDR2 (germline): SGHDT, YYEEEE. This CDR3 comprises 11 residues. The V end was cut by 3 bases, the J end by 2 bases, with 0 bases between. Full variable domain (outside the CDR3, taken from reference TRBV5-6 and TRBJ2-1): DAGVTQSPTHLIKTRGQQVTLRCSPKSGHDTVSWYQQALGQGPQFIFQYYEEEERQRGNFPDRFSGHQFPNYSSELNVNALLLGDSALYLCASSSYNEQFFGPGTRLTVL.